Listed below are T cell receptor beta chains from one sample, sequenced in a study of technical replicates of blood from a few donors. Only in-frame clones appear in the TCRdb table, and some are missing; sequencing was by immunoSEQ multiplex PCR. The sample includes about 69,000 clones, 88% of them seen just once. Sequencing was carried out using PBMCs. These receptors were taken from a human donor in good health. Some clones in this sample may be carry-over from other donors' samples. Both conserved end residues are part of each CDR3. A D gene is named only where the DNA matches it firmly. Some rows have no size entry. The others give once, few or many, or a class for an expanded clone.

clone_size j_call d_call v_call cdr3_nt cdr3_aa
- TRBJ2-5 TRBD2 TRBV20-1 TGCAGTGCCTGGGGGGGGGAGACCCAGTACTTC CSAWGGETQYF
- TRBJ2-3 TRBD2 TRBV5-6 TGTGCCAGCAGCTTGGCTAGCGGGAGGGCAGATACGCAGTATTTT CASSLASGRADTQYF
- TRBJ2-7 - TRBV5-4 TGTGCCAGCACCGTCAGGGGCTCCTACGAGCAGTACTTC CASTVRGSYEQYF
- TRBJ2-7 TRBD2 TRBV10-3 TGTGCCATCACCGGGACTAGCGGAACCTACGAGCAGTACTTC CAITGTSGTYEQYF
- TRBJ2-2 - TRBV11-2 TGTGCCAGCAGGCCTAGCGTTGGCGGGGAGCTGTTTTTT CASRPSVGGELFF
- TRBJ1-1 TRBD1 TRBV5-1 TGCGCCAGCAGCCTATCGGGACAGGGGCAAGCTTTCTTT CASSLSGQGQAFF
- TRBJ2-7 - TRBV6-5 TGTGCCAGCAGAGAGGGGGACCCGAGGGAGCAGTACTTC CASREGDPREQYF
- TRBJ1-1 - TRBV5-1 TGCGCCAGCAGCTTGGGTAGGGGTACTGAAGCTTTCTTT CASSLGRGTEAFF
- TRBJ2-2 TRBD2 TRBV4-2 TGTGCCAGCAGCCAAGAGGCAGCGGGAGCTAACGGGGAGCTGTTTTTT CASSQEAAGANGELFF
- TRBJ1-4 - TRBV23-1 TGCGCCAGCAGCACTCGACAAGGCGATAATGAAAAACTGTTTTTT CASSTRQGDNEKLFF
once TRBJ1-1 TRBD1 TRBV6-1 TGTGCCAGCGGAGGGACAGCGAACACTGAAGCTTTCTTT CASGGTANTEAFF
- TRBJ2-1 TRBD2 TRBV4-3 TGCGCCAGCCGGGAGGGCTACAGCTCCTACAATGAGCAGTTCTTC CASREGYSSYNEQFF
- TRBJ1-2 - TRBV29-1 TGCAGCGTTGAAGGCCGTGCGGATGGCTACACCTTC CSVEGRADGYTF
- TRBJ1-2 TRBD1 TRBV7-9 TGTGCCAGCAGCTTAGTTGGACAGGGGCAGGGCTACACCTTC CASSLVGQGQGYTF
- TRBJ1-1 TRBD1 TRBV18 TGTGCCAGCTCACCGGACAGGGGGGTTGATGAAGCTTTCTTT CASSPDRGVDEAFF
once TRBJ1-2 TRBD1 TRBV29-1 TGCAGCGTTAGGGGACGTGTGGGACAGAGCTATGGCTACACCTTC CSVRGRVGQSYGYTF
- TRBJ2-2 - TRBV7-9 TGTGCCAGCAGCTTGGGGGCGCGAACCGGGGAGCTGTTTTTT CASSLGARTGELFF
- TRBJ1-1 - TRBV6-5 TGTGCCAGCAGTTACTCGGCCGACATCATTGAAGCTTTCTTT CASSYSADIIEAFF
- TRBJ2-2 TRBD2 TRBV7-2 TGTGCCAGCAGCTTTGGGGGGGGGCTGTTTTTT CASSFGGGLFF
- TRBJ1-1 TRBD1 TRBV4-3 TGCGCCAGCAGCCAGGACAGGGGTGGCACTGAAGCTTTCTTT CASSQDRGGTEAFF
- TRBJ2-7 TRBD2 TRBV5-1 TGCGCCAGCAGCCCGGGACTAGCGGGGGACTACGAGCAGTACTTC CASSPGLAGDYEQYF
- TRBJ1-2 - TRBV5-6 TGTGCCAGCAGCTTGCGGGCTAGGGGCTATGGCTACACCTTC CASSLRARGYGYTF
- TRBJ1-5 - TRBV2 TGTGCCAGCAGTTTCGAGGGAGGAAGCAATCAGCCCCAGCATTTT CASSFEGGSNQPQHF
- TRBJ2-5 TRBD1 TRBV7-6 TGTGCCAGCAGCTTTGGGTTCCAGGGGGCGATGGAGACCCAGTACTTC CASSFGFQGAMETQYF
- TRBJ1-2 TRBD1 TRBV11-2 TGTGCCAGCAGCTTAGAAGGACAGGGAACCTATGGCTACACCTTC CASSLEGQGTYGYTF
- TRBJ1-2 TRBD1 TRBV15 TGTGCCACCAGCAGAGATGTGGGACAGCCTCAAGCTAACTATGGCTACACCTTC CATSRDVGQPQANYGYTF
once TRBJ1-2 - TRBV15 TGTGCCACCAGCAGTCGAACAGGGCTAGCTAACTATGGCTACACCTTC CATSSRTGLANYGYTF
- TRBJ2-5 - TRBV2 TGTGCCAGCAGTCGACCGGAGGGGAGGGAGACCCAGTACTTC CASSRPEGRETQYF
- TRBJ1-2 - TRBV6-5 TGTGCCAGCAGGGGATACACGAAGGGGAAGGTTGCCTTC CASRGYTKGKVAF
- TRBJ2-1 - TRBV7-3 TGTGCCAGCAGCTTAAGGTCTCGGGATGAGCAGTTCTTC CASSLRSRDEQFF
- TRBJ1-1 TRBD1 TRBV5-1 TGCGCCAGCAGCCCCGGGACAGGGTTCTTTATGGCTGAAGCTTTCTTT CASSPGTGFFMAEAFF
- TRBJ2-3 TRBD2 TRBV27 TGTGCCAGCAGTCGTTTTTTAGCGGGGGGGACAGATACGCAGTATTTT CASSRFLAGGTDTQYF
- TRBJ2-7 - TRBV7-3 TGTGCCAGCAGCACCCTACAGGGTTACGAGCAGTACTTC CASSTLQGYEQYF
once TRBJ2-5 - TRBV4-1 TGCGCCAGCAGCCACATCCCAGGGACTGGCGAGACCCAGTACTTC CASSHIPGTGETQYF
- TRBJ2-1 TRBD1 TRBV5-1 TGCGCCAGCCGACAGGGTAAAGCCTACAATGAGCAGTTCTTC CASRQGKAYNEQFF
once TRBJ2-7 - TRBV7-5 TGTGTCAGAAGCTACCGGGACAGCTCCTACGAGCAGTACTTC CVRSYRDSSYEQYF
- TRBJ2-7 TRBD1 TRBV5-8 TGTGCCAGCAGCTGGGGGACAGGAGTCTACGAGCAGTACTTC CASSWGTGVYEQYF
- TRBJ1-6 - TRBV6-6 TGTGCCAGCCTGAACAGGGTTTCAGCACCCCTCCACTTT CASLNRVSAPLHF
- TRBJ2-1 - TRBV2 TGTGCCAGCAGTGAAAGAGAAACTAGTCCGTTCTTC CASSERETSPFF
once TRBJ2-7 - TRBV29-1 TGCAGCGTCACGGACAGCTACTACGAGCAGTACTTC CSVTDSYYEQYF
- TRBJ2-5 TRBD1 TRBV5-6 TGTGCCAGCAGCTTTAAGATAAACAGGGGACAAGAGACCCAGTACTTC CASSFKINRGQETQYF
- TRBJ2-1 TRBD1 TRBV9 TGTGCCAGCAGCGCCCGCGACAGGGGGCGAAATGAGCAGTTCTTC CASSARDRGRNEQFF
- TRBJ1-2 - TRBV7-9 TGTGCCAGCAGCTTAGCCAGGAACAACTTCTATGGCTACACCTTC CASSLARNNFYGYTF
- TRBJ2-1 - TRBV15 TGTGCCACCAGCAACCGGGTGAGCTCCTACAATGAGCAGTTCTTC CATSNRVSSYNEQFF
- TRBJ2-2 - TRBV7-9 TGTGCCAGCAGCTTACGGTTTTCGGAGAACGGGACCGGGGAGCTGTTTTTT CASSLRFSENGTGELFF
- TRBJ2-7 TRBD1 TRBV4-1 TGCGCCAGCAGCCAAGGACAGGGGGAGTACGAGCAGTACTTC CASSQGQGEYEQYF
- TRBJ1-6 - TRBV27 TGTGCCACCCAGACAGGAAACAATTCACCCCTCCACTTT CATQTGNNSPLHF
- TRBJ2-1 - TRBV4-3 TGCGCCAGCAGCCAACGGCCAGGGGATGAGCAGTTCTTC CASSQRPGDEQFF
- TRBJ1-4 TRBD1 TRBV4-1 TGCGCCAGCAGCCAAGTCTCTACAGGGGATGAAAAACTGTTTTTT CASSQVSTGDEKLFF
few TRBJ1-3 TRBD1 TRBV28 TGTGCCAGCAGAGGACAGGGAGTAGCCTCTGGAAACACCATATATTTT CASRGQGVASGNTIYF